One sample yielded the 30 T cell receptor beta chains listed below, sequenced in a study of T-cell memory formation after mild COVID-19. TCRdb independently ran MiXCR on the 5' RACE reads; one entry per CDR3 protein. This sample has about 170,000 distinct CDR3 sequences, with approximately 12% found just once. The sample consisted of PBMCs or a T cell subset sorted from them (not recorded which). The source of these receptors is a man aged 18-30 years who had mild COVID-19 (a few samples of this study predate the infection). Cell type and time point are not known.

This clonotype has a handful of counts. The chain is built from TRBV6-5 and TRBJ1-1, with 8 bases identical to TRBD1. The CDR3 is made up of 12 amino acids. Germline V gene lookup returns CDR1 MNHEY and CDR2 SVGAGI. The V gene end was trimmed by 2 bases and the J gene end by 10 bases; junction bases not matched to a gene: 3. The CDR3 nucleotides read TGTGCCAGCAGTTACGGACAGGGTAGAGCTTTCTTT. Amino acids: CASSYGQGRAFF.

This chain uses TRBV24-1 with TRBJ2-1; 14 positions match TRBD2. CDR1 KGHDR and CDR2 SFDVKD come from the germline V gene. CDR3 length: 16 amino acids. The V and J ends lost 9 bases and 0 bases, in that order; junction bases with no gene match: 3. The DNA of the CDR3 is TGTGCCACCGGACTAGCGGGGGGCAGCTCCTACAATGAGCAGTTCTTC. The encoded protein is CATGLAGGSSYNEQFF.

This clonotype occurred a few times. The genes are TRBV11-2 and TRBJ2-3, with a tentative D call TRBD2 (5 bases). V dropped 3 bases and J dropped 6 bases, with 10 bases sitting between them. Germline lookup yields CDR1 SGHAT and CDR2 FQNNGV. There are 13 residues in the CDR3. Here the CDR3 DNA reads TGTGCCAGCAGCTTTTACGGGGAGGATACGCAGTATTTT. Translating gives CASSFYGEDTQYF.

The chain has TRBV4-3 and TRBJ1-2; D is unclear. From germline, CDR1 is LGHNA and CDR2 YSLEER. The CDR3 contains 15 residues. V lost 0 bases and J lost 4, with 12 bases in between. The CDR3 here is CASSQDQGRIYGYTF. The CDR3 nucleotides read TGCGCCAGCAGCCAAGATCAAGGGAGAATCTATGGCTACACCTTC.

This clonotype was detected a few times. The chain recombines TRBV4-1 with TRBJ2-2; TRBD2 is a possible D gene (6 bases). The CDR3 runs to 17 residues. The V end lost 4 bases, the J end lost 0 bases, and 15 bases lay between the germline ends. Germline loops: CDR1 MGHRA, CDR2 YSYEKL. The CDR3 bases are TGCGCCAGCAGCCTAGCGGCTGGCCACCCGAACACCGGGGAGCTGTTTTTT. Amino acid sequence: CASSLAAGHPNTGELFF.

Here the CDR3 reads CASSSRRAGELFF. DNA for the CDR3: TGTGCCAGCAGTTCCCGCCGCGCCGGGGAGCTGTTTTTT. The V call is TRBV6-5, the J call TRBJ2-2; no clear D gene. This CDR3 contains 13 residues. V gave up 4 bases and J gave up 6 bases, with 9 bases separating them. Germline V gene data show CDR1 as MNHEY and CDR2 as SVGAGI.

The genes are TRBV4-3 and TRBJ1-6; D unresolved. CDR3 length: 15 amino acids. CDR1 and CDR2 from the germline V gene are LGHNA and YSLEER. V was shortened by 0 bases and J by 5 bases, with 8 bases between the two germline ends. The CDR3 region is CASSQDAQNNSPLHF. In DNA, the CDR3 is TGCGCCAGCAGCCAAGACGCGCAGAATAATTCACCCCTCCACTTT.

The chain couples TRBV4-1 to TRBJ1-3; TRBD1 agrees at 7 bases. Germline V lookup: CDR1 MGHRA, CDR2 YSYEKL. V was clipped by 3 bases and J by 1 base; unmatched bases: 6. This CDR3 region has 16 residues. CDR3 sequence: CASSQATGASGNTIYF. The CDR3 DNA reads TGCGCCAGCAGCCAGGCTACAGGGGCATCTGGAAACACCATATATTTT.

This clonotype turned up a few times. The chain recombines TRBV9 with TRBJ2-3; TRBD2 matches 7 bases. The ends lost 2 bases at V and 0 bases at J; junction bases unmatched: 6. Per the germline V gene, CDR1 is SGDLS and CDR2 is YYNGEE. The CDR3 extends over 16 amino acids. CDR3 sequence: CASSVSGAFSTDTQYF. The CDR3 DNA follows: TGTGCCAGCAGCGTGAGCGGGGCTTTTAGCACAGATACGCAGTATTTT.

This clonotype was seen at least ten times. This chain uses TRBV4-1 with TRBJ2-5; D is possibly TRBD1 (5 bases). From germline, CDR1 is MGHRA and CDR2 YSYEKL. Trimming removed 7 bases from V and 3 bases from J, with 21 bases in between. CDR3 length: 16 residues. The CDR3 nucleotides are TGCGCCAGCAAACCTCTCTGGGGCAGGGTAGAAGAGACCCAGTACTTC. It codes for CASKPLWGRVEETQYF.

This clonotype occurred a few times. V gene TRBV3-1 combines with J gene TRBJ1-2; D gene unclear. V lost 3 bases and J 8 bases, leaving 7 bases between the germline ends. CDR1 and CDR2 (germline): LGHDT, YNNKEL (reference sequence). The CDR3 length is 11 residues. The CDR3 nucleotides read TGTGCCAGCAGCCAGGGTTCGGGCTACACCTTC. Translation: CASSQGSGYTF. Combining the CDR3 with reference TRBV3-1 and TRBJ1-2 gives the whole variable domain DTAVSQTPKYLVTQMGNDKSIKCEQNLGHDTMYWYKQDSKKFLKIMFSYNNKELIINETVPNRFSPKSPDKAHLNLHINSLELGDSAVYFCASSQGSGYTFGSGTRLTVV.

In this sample, this clonotype turned up a few times. V and J are TRBV4-2 and TRBJ2-1, with no clear D. The CDR3 is made up of 14 amino acids. V shed 1 base and J shed 4 bases, with 8 bases lying between them. Germline V gene sequence: CDR1 LGHNA, CDR2 YNFKEQ. The CDR3 protein is CASSQGNSYNEQFF. The CDR3 nucleotides read TGTGCCAGCAGCCAAGGGAACAGTTACAATGAGCAGTTCTTC.

This clonotype came up a few times. The chain joins TRBV6-2 or TRBV6-3 to TRBJ2-3, with 12 bases lining up with TRBD2. The CDR3 loop spans 16 amino acids. The trim removed 5 bases at V and 2 bases at J, leaving 5 bases unmatched. Germline V gene lookup returns CDR1 MNHEY and CDR2 SVGEGT. The CDR3 is CASSRRLAGATDTQYF. CDR3 nucleotide sequence: TGTGCCAGCAGTCGACGACTAGCGGGGGCCACAGATACGCAGTATTTT.

This sequence joins TRBV4-1 and TRBJ2-1, with TRBD2 matching over 7 bases. The V gene end was trimmed by 4 bases and the J gene end by 6 bases; junction bases not matched to a gene: 9. There are 15 residues in the CDR3. The germline CDR1 and CDR2 sequences are MGHRA and YSYEKL. The CDR3 here is CASSPWVGGTNEQFF. The CDR3 DNA follows: TGCGCCAGCAGCCCCTGGGTGGGGGGGACCAATGAGCAGTTCTTC.

The chain couples TRBV5-6 to TRBJ2-7; 7 nucleotides line up with TRBD1. CDR1 is SGHDT and CDR2 is YYEEEE in the germline V gene. V was pared by 0 bases and J by 2 bases, with 2 bases of the junction left unmatched. CDR3 length equals 14 residues. The CDR3 is CASSLDQGAYEQYV. CDR3 nucleotides: TGTGCCAGCAGCTTGGATCAGGGGGCCTACGAGCAGTACGTC.

There are a few counts of this clonotype. The chain employs TRBV15 and TRBJ2-1, with a possible D match to TRBD1 (5 bases). Germline CDR1 and CDR2: LNHNV and YYDKDF (reference sequence). The V end lost 0 bases, the J end lost 9 bases, and 12 bases lay between the germline ends. The CDR3 runs 14 residues. Here the CDR3 reads CATSRDNQGLEQFF. The CDR3 region has the DNA TGTGCCACCAGCAGAGATAATCAGGGCCTTGAGCAGTTCTTC.

This clonotype was counted only a few times. This chain connects TRBV4-3 to TRBJ1-4, with TRBD1 identical over 11 bases. Germline V gene sequence: CDR1 LGHNA, CDR2 YSLEER. Trimming took 0 bases from V and 6 from J; bases not matched to a gene: 3. This CDR3 has 16 amino acids. The CDR3 DNA sequence: TGCGCCAGCAGCCAAGATCGGGGACAGGGGGATGAAAAACTGTTTTTT. This sequence encodes CASSQDRGQGDEKLFF.

A few counts support this clonotype. The J gene is TRBJ2-3, the V gene TRBV7-2; TRBD1 is a possible D gene (5 bases). Between the trimmed V and J ends, which lost 1 base and 9 bases, there was a span of 8 bases. In germline, CDR1 is SGHTA, CDR2 FQGNSA. The CDR3 contains 12 residues. The CDR3 DNA reads TGTGCCAGCAGCTTAGGGCCAGGGACGCAGTATTTT. Residues: CASSLGPGTQYF.

This clonotype was seen repeatedly, ten times or more. The chain couples TRBV27 to TRBJ1-1; 8 bases map to TRBD1. Germline-derived CDR1 and CDR2 are MNHEY and SMNVEV (reference sequence). This CDR3 contains 14 residues. With 1 base clipped from V and 8 bases from J, the junction kept 6 bases outside the gene matches. The CDR3 spells CASSLWSDRGEAFF. CDR3 coding DNA: TGTGCCAGCAGTTTATGGAGCGACAGGGGAGAAGCTTTCTTT.

In this sample, this clonotype turned up a few times. The chain carries TRBV5-1 and TRBJ2-2, with D hard to call. V lost 4 bases and J 4 bases, leaving 20 bases between the germline ends. The CDR3 consists of 17 residues. Germline CDR1 is SGHRS and CDR2 is YFSETQ. CDR3 in amino acids: CASSVIIRGRGTGELFF. In DNA, the CDR3 is TGCGCCAGCAGCGTGATTATCCGTGGACGCGGCACCGGGGAGCTGTTTTTT.

This clonotype occurred a few times. The chain recombines TRBV11-2 with TRBJ2-7; TRBD1 might be the D (5 bases). Looked up from germline, CDR1 is SGHAT and CDR2 is FQNNGV. This CDR3 is 12 amino acids long. V dropped 4 bases and J dropped 4 bases, with 8 bases sitting between them. The CDR3 is CASSSAGYEQYV. As DNA, the CDR3 is TGTGCCAGCAGCTCAGCAGGGTACGAGCAGTACGTC.

This sequence joins TRBV7-2 and TRBJ2-3, with TRBD2 identical over 10 bases. CDR1 SGHTA and CDR2 FQGNSA come from the germline V gene. Trimming removed 5 bases from V and 5 bases from J; junction bases left unmatched: 10. This CDR3 has 16 residues. As DNA, the CDR3 is TGTGCCAGCAGCCCCAGCGGGGGGGCCGGGGGAGATACGCAGTATTTT. Translated, it gives CASSPSGGAGGDTQYF.

This clonotype was counted many times. CDR3 in amino acids: CASGSFNEQYF. CDR3 nucleotides: TGTGCCTCCGGGAGTTTCAACGAGCAGTACTTC. This chain joins TRBV7-2 and TRBJ2-7; tentatively, D is TRBD2 (6 bases). CDR3 size: 11 residues. Germline lookup yields CDR1 SGHTA and CDR2 FQGNSA. Deletions cut 11 bases from V and 5 bases from J, with 13 bases between.

The table lists this clonotype with many counts. V is TRBV20-1 and J is TRBJ2-1, with D possibly matching TRBD1 (6 bases). Germline CDR1 DFQATT, CDR2 SNEGSKA (reference sequence). This CDR3 comprises 14 residues. CDR3 nucleotides: TGCAGCTCGAACCGACAGGAGAACTACAATGAGCAGTTCTTC. Translating gives CSSNRQENYNEQFF.

The chain links TRBV7-2 to TRBJ1-1, with a possible D match to TRBD1 (5 bases). V was shortened by 6 bases and J by 6 bases, with 17 bases between the two germline ends. CDR3 length: 14 residues. Germline V gene sequence: CDR1 SGHTA, CDR2 FQGNSA. CDR3 in amino acids: CASRPQGEGAEAFF. CDR3 DNA: TGTGCCAGCAGACCCCAAGGGGAAGGCGCTGAAGCTTTCTTT.

This chain uses TRBV20-1 with TRBJ1-4; D gene unclear. The CDR3 runs 13 residues. V lost 5 bases, J lost 3 bases, and 10 bases lay in between. Per germline, CDR1 DFQATT and CDR2 SNEGSKA (reference sequence). The CDR3 here is CSALRRSNEKLFF. The CDR3 bases are TGCAGTGCTCTACGGAGGTCTAATGAAAAACTGTTTTTT.

The chain joins TRBV5-1 to TRBJ1-1; D gene uncertain. The CDR3 has 13 residues. In germline, CDR1 is SGHRS, CDR2 YFSETQ. V was trimmed by 4 bases and J by 2 bases, leaving 9 bases between them. Written as DNA, the CDR3 is TGCGCCAGCAGCCCGGACGCCAACACTGAAGCTTTCTTT. Translated: CASSPDANTEAFF.

In this sample, this clonotype turned up a few times. This sequence joins TRBV4-1 and TRBJ1-5; 8 nucleotides agree with TRBD1. The CDR3 has 17 residues. CDR1 is MGHRA and CDR2 is YSYEKL in the germline V gene. V trimming: 0 bases; J trimming: 6 bases; junction bases outside the gene matches: 10. The CDR3 region is CASSQDPGQGVSQPQHF. The DNA of the CDR3 is TGCGCCAGCAGCCAAGACCCCGGACAGGGTGTCTCTCAGCCCCAGCATTTT.

This clonotype was counted ten times or more. The chain uses TRBV5-1 and TRBJ1-3; D unresolved. This CDR3 spans 14 amino acids. Trimming shortened V by 4 bases and J by 0 bases, and 8 bases separated the two germline ends. Germline loops: CDR1 SGHRS, CDR2 YFSETQ. The CDR3 bases are TGCGCCAGCAGCCTGGGGAGCTCTGGAAACACCATATATTTT. Its protein product is CASSLGSSGNTIYF.

The CDR3 nucleotides read TGTGCCAGCAGTTACTGGGGGAAAGGGGACTATGGCTACACCTTC. Its protein product is CASSYWGKGDYGYTF. The chain uses TRBV6-5 and TRBJ1-2, with a tentative D call TRBD1 (5 bases). Germline V CDR1 and CDR2: MNHEY, SVGAGI. The CDR3 runs 15 residues. V was shortened by 1 base and J by 3 bases, with 12 bases between the two germline ends.